This TCR beta chain is drawn from a study of T cells after yellow fever vaccination. At the level of the study: Where fractions had low cell numbers, libraries were prepared from them with the SMART-Seq v4 Ultra Low Input RNA kit.

This clonotype was counted a few times. Production of TCR cDNA was by 5'RACE template switching, which also added a universal primer site and UMIs. Via MiXCR, TCRdb re-called the 5' RACE reads, giving one row per CDR3 protein. In the table there are about 350,000 distinct CDR3 sequences, about 4% of which are singletons. V lost 3 bases and J lost 4, with 17 bases in between. This CDR3 comprises 16 residues. Germline V gene sequence: CDR1 ENHRY, CDR2 SYGVKD. The V and J genes are TRBV10-3 and TRBJ2-3; D call uncertain. This specimen consisted of PBMCs, obtained 5 days after the yellow fever booster vaccination. This TCR was recovered from a man younger than 30 who received the YFV17D yellow fever vaccine. CDR3 in amino acids: CAISELDSEQPDTQYF. The CDR3, as DNA: TGTGCCATCAGTGAATTGGATTCTGAACAGCCAGATACGCAGTATTTT.